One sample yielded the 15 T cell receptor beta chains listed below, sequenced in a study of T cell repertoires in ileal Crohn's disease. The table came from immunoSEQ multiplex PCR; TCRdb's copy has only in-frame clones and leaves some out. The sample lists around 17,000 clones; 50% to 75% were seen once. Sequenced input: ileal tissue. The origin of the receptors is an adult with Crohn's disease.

The CDR3 here is CASSEGGLGNQPQHF. CDR3 DNA: TGTGCCAGCAGCGAAGGGGGCCTTGGCAATCAGCCCCAGCATTTT. The chain employs TRBV5-4 and TRBJ1-5; 7 bases align to TRBD1. Germline V gives CDR1 SGHNT, CDR2 YYREEE (reference sequence). Unmatched junction bases numbered 6, after V lost 4 bases and J lost 2 bases. The CDR3 is 15 residues long.

CDR3 nucleotides: TGCGCCAGCAGCCAGTCCCAGCGGGGAAGTCAAGAGACCCAGTACTTC. Amino acids: CASSQSQRGSQETQYF. V and J are TRBV4-3 and TRBJ2-5, with TRBD2 matching over 7 bases. The CDR3 contains 16 residues. Germline lookup yields CDR1 LGHNA and CDR2 YSLEER. J was trimmed by 2 bases and V by 3 bases; bases with no gene match: 9.

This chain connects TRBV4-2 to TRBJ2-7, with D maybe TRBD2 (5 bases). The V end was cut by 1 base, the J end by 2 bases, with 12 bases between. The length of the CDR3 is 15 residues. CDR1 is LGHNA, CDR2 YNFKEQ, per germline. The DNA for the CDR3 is TGTGCCAGCAGCCAAGGTGGTGGGAGTCCCTACGAGCAGTACTTC. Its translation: CASSQGGGSPYEQYF.

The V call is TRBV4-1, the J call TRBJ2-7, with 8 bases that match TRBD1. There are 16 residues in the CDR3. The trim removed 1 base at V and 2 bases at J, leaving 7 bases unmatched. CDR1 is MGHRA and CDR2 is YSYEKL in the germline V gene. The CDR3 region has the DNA TGCGCCAGCAGCCAAGTTCCCTCGGGACAGGCCTACGAGCAGTACTTC. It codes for CASSQVPSGQAYEQYF.

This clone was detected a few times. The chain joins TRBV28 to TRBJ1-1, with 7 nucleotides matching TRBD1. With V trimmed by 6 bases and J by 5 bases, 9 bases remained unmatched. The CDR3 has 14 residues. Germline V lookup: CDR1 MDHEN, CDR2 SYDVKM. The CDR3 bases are TGTGCCAGCAGAATTCCAGGGGGTGGTACTGAAGCTTTCTTT. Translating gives CASRIPGGGTEAFF.

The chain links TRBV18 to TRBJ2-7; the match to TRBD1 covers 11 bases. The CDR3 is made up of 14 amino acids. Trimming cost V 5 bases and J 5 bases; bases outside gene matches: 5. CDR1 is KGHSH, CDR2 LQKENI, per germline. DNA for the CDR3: TGTGCCAGCTCAAAGGGACAGGGGGTCAACGAGCAGTACTTC. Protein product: CASSKGQGVNEQYF.

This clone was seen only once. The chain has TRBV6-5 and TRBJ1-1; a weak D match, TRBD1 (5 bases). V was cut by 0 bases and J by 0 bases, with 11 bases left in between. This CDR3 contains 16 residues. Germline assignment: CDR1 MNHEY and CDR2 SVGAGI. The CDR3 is CASSYSAGRLNTEAFF. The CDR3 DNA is TGTGCCAGCAGTTACTCGGCAGGGCGCCTGAACACTGAAGCTTTCTTT.

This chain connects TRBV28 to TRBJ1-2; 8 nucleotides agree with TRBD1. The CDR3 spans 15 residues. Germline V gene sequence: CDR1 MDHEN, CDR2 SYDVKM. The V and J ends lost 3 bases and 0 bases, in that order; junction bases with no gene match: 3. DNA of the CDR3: TGTGCCAGCAGTTTCCCAGGGGGCTCTAACTATGGCTACACCTTC. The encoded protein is CASSFPGGSNYGYTF.

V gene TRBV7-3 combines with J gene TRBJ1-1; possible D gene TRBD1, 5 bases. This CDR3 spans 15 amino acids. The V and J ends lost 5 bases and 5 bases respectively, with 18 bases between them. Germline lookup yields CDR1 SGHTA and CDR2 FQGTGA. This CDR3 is CASSLSGDRVTEAFF. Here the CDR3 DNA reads TGTGCCAGCAGCCTCTCGGGCGACAGAGTTACTGAAGCTTTCTTT.

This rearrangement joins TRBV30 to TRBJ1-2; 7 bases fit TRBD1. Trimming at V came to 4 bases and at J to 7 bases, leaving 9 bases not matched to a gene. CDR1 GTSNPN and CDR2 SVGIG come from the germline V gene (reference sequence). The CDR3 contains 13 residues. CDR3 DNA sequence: TGTGCCTGGACTGTGACAGGGCCTGGTGGCTACACCTTC. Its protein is CAWTVTGPGGYTF. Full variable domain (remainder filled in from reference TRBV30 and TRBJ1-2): SQTIHQWPATLVQPVGSPLSLECTVEGTSNPNLYWYRQAAGRGLQLLFYSVGIGQISSEVPQNLSASRPQDRQFILSSKKLLLSDSGFYLCAWTVTGPGGYTFGSGTRLTVV.

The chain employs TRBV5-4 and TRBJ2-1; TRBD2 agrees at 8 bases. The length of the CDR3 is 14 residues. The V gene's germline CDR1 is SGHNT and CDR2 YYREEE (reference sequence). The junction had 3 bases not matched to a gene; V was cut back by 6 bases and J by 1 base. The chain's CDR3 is CASNPSGSYNEQFF. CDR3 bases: TGTGCCAGCAACCCTAGCGGGTCCTACAATGAGCAGTTCTTC. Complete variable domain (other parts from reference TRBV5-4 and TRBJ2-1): ETGVTQSPTHLIKTRGQQVTLRCSSQSGHNTVSWYQQALGQGPQFIFQYYREEENGRGNFPPRFSGLQFPNYSSELNVNALELDDSALYLCASNPSGSYNEQFFGPGTRLTVL.

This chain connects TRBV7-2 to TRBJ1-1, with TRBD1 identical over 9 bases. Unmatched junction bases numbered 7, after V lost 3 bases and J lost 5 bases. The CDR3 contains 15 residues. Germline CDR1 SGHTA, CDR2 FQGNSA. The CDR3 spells CASSFQGQGSTEAFF. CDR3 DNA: TGTGCCAGCAGCTTTCAGGGACAGGGCTCAACTGAAGCTTTCTTT.

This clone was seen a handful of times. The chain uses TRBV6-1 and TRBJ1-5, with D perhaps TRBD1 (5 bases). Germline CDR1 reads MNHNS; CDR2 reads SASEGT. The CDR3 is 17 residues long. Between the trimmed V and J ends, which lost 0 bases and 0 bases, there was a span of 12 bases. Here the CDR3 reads CASSEADNRFSNQPQHF. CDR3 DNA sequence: TGTGCCAGCAGTGAAGCGGATAACAGGTTTAGCAATCAGCCCCAGCATTTT.

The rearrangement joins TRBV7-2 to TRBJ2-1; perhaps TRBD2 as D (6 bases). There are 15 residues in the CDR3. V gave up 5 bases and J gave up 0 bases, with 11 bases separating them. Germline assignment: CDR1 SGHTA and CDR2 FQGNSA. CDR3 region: CASSPLGSSYNEQFF. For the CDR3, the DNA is TGTGCCAGCAGCCCACTCGGGAGCTCCTACAATGAGCAGTTCTTC.

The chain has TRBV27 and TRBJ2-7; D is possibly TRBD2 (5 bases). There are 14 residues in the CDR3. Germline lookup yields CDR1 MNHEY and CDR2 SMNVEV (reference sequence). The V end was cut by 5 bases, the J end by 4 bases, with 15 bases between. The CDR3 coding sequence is TGTGCCAGCAGTGTAAGCCGCAGAGGGTACGAGCAGTACTTC. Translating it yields CASSVSRRGYEQYF.